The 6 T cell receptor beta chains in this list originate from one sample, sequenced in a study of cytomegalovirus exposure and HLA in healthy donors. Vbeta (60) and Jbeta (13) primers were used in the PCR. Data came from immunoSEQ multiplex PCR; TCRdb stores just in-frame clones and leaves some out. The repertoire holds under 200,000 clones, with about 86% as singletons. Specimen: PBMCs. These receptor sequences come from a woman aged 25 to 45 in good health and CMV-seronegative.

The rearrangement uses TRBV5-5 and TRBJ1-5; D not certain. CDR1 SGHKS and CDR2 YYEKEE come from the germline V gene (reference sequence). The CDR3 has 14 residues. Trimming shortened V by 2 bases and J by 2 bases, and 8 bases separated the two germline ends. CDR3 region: CASSLSFGNQPQHF. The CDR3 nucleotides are TGTGCCAGCAGCTTATCGTTCGGCAATCAGCCCCAGCATTTT.

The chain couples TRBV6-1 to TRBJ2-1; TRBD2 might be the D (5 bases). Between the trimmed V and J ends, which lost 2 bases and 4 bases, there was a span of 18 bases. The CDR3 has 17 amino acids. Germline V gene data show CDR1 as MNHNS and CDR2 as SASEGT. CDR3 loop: CASSESRAPGLYNEQFF. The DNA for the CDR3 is TGTGCCAGCAGTGAATCGAGGGCACCCGGACTTTACAATGAGCAGTTCTTC.

The DNA for the CDR3 is TGTGCCAGCACCGTACAGGGGGCGAGGAGCACTGAAGCTTTCTTT. This codes for CASTVQGARSTEAFF. The chain couples TRBV5-4 to TRBJ1-1, with TRBD1 matching over 9 bases. The length of the CDR3 is 15 residues. The germline CDR1 and CDR2 sequences are SGHNT and YYREEE (reference sequence). The V segment lost 6 bases and the J segment 4 bases; nucleotides outside the gene matches: 10.

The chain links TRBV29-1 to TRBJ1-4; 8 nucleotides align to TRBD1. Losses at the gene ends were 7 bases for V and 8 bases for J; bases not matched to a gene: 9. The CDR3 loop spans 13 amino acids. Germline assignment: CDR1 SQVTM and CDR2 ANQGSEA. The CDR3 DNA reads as TGCAGCGCCGAGGGACAGGTTGGGGAAAAACTGTTTTTT. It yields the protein CSAEGQVGEKLFF.

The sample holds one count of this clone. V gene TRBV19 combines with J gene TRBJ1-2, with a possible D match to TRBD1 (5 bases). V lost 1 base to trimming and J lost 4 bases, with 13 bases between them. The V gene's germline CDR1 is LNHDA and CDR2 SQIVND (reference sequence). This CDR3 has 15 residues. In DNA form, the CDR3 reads TGTGCCAGTAGTATAGCCCCAGGGCTCGGCTATGGCTACACCTTC. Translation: CASSIAPGLGYGYTF.

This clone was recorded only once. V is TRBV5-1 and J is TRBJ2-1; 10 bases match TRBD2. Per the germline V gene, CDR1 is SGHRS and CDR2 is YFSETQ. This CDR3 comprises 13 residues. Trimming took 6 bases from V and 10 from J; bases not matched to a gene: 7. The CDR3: CASNPAGGGEQFF. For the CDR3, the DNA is TGCGCCAGCAACCCAGCGGGAGGGGGGGAGCAGTTCTTC.